This T cell receptor (beta chain) is drawn from a study of regulatory T cells in long-lasting Graves disease. Study results and limitations: Newly diagnosed patients shared 1,000 or so public clonotypes; persistent patients shared some 2,600.

Assembly of TCR beta libraries relied on iRepertoire HTBI primers together with Arm-PCR of CDR3 regions. In the source study's methods: From all samples, identification returned 14 TRBJ and about 63 TRBV segments. MiXCR was run by TCRdb on the multiplex PCR reads, yielding one entry per CDR3 protein. The V and J calls shown here were made by TCRdb, not taken from the authors' results. Of over 500,000 distinct CDR3 sequences listed, about 15% were seen once; the top ten hold more than 10%. As for time point: newly diagnosed GD, antithyroid drugs for less than 3 months. RNA extracted from PBMCs served as the sequencing template. To note about this clonotype: Its cognate antigen is unknown.

Germline-derived CDR1 and CDR2 are SGHRS and YFSETQ. The CDR3 runs 16 residues. V was trimmed by 4 bases and J by 0 bases, leaving 14 bases between them. These data also featured in a second study, about T cells in Graves' hyperthyroidism and ophthalmopathy. That report adds: The HTBI primer set served for first-round RT-PCR of the TCR CDR3.

This rearrangement joins TRBV5-1 to TRBJ1-3; possibly TRBD1 for D (5 bases). The source material was peripheral blood mononuclear cells (PBMCs), sampled at new diagnosis, from a patient treated with antithyroid drugs. This TCR was recovered from a man aged 18-30 years with Graves disease. In DNA, the CDR3 is TGCGCCAGCAGCCCGGCGGGAGGGGCCTCTGGAAACACCATATATTTT. Residues: CASSPAGGASGNTIYF.